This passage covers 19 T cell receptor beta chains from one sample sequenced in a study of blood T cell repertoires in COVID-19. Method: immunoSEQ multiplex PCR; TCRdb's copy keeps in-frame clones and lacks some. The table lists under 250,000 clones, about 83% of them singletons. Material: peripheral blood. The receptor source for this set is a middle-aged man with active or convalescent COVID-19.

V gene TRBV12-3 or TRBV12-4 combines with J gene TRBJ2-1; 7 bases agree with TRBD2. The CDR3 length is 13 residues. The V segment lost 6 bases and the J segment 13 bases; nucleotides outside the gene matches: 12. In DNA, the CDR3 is TGTGCCAGCAGCCCAGCCGGGACTAATCTCCAGTTCTTC. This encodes CASSPAGTNLQFF.

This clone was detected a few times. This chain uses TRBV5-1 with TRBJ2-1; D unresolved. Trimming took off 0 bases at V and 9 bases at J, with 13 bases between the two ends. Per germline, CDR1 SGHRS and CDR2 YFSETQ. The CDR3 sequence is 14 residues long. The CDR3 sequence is CASSLAPLTFEQFF. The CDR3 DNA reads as TGCGCCAGCAGCTTGGCACCCCTCACTTTTGAGCAGTTCTTC.

The CDR3 sequence: CASSSNRDSSTDTQYF. DNA of the CDR3: TGTGCCAGCAGCAGTAATCGGGACTCCAGCACAGATACGCAGTATTTT. V and J are TRBV21-1 and TRBJ2-3; TRBD2, the table's D call, was not compared with the DNA. TRBV21-1 is noted as a pseudogene. The CDR3 spans 16 residues.

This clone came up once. The CDR3 is CASSGQGQPVNTEAFF. Here the CDR3 DNA reads TGTGCCAGCAGCGGCCAGGGACAGCCAGTGAACACTGAAGCTTTCTTT. V and J are TRBV9 and TRBJ1-1, with 7 bases matching TRBD1. CDR3 length: 16 amino acids. V shed 3 bases, J shed 0 bases, and the junction held 8 bases outside the gene matches. Per the germline V gene, CDR1 is SGDLS and CDR2 is YYNGEE.

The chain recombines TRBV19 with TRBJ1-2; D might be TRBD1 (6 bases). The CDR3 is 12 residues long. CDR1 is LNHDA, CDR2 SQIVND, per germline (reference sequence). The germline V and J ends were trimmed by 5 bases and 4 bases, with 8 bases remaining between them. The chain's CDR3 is CASSPDSYGYTF. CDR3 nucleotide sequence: TGTGCCAGTAGTCCGGACAGCTATGGCTACACCTTC.

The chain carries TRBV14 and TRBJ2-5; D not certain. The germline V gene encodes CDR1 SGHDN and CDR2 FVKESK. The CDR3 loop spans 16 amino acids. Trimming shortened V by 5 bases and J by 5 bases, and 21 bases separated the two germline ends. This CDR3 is CASSSKRSLTVETQYF. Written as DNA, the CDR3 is TGTGCCAGCAGCTCAAAAAGATCTCTAACGGTTGAGACCCAGTACTTC.

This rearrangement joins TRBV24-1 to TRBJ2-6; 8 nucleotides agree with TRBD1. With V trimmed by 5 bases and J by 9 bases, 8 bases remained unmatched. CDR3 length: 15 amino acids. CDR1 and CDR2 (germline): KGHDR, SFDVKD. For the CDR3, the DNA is TGTGCCACCAGTGCTGACAGGGGAAGGAGCAACGTCCTGACTTTC. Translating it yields CATSADRGRSNVLTF.

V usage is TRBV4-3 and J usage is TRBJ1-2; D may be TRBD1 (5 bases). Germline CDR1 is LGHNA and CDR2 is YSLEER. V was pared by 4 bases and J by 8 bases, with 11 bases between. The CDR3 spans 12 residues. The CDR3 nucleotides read TGCGCCAGCAGCCGGGGGAGGGTCGGCTACACCTTC. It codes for CASSRGRVGYTF.

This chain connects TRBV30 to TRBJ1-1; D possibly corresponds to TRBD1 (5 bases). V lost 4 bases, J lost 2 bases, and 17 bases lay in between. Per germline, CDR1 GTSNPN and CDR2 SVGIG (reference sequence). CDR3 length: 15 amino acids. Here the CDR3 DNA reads TGTGCCTGGATCCGACGGGGGGAATTAAACACTGAAGCTTTCTTT. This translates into CAWIRRGELNTEAFF.

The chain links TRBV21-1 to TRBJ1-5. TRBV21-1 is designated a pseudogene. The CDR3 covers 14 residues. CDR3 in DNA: TGTGCCAGCAGCCCAATCATAGGCAATCAGCCCCAGCATTTT. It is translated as CASSPIIGNQPQHF.

Written as DNA, the CDR3 is TGTGCCAGCAGTCCTCGGACAGGGTACAATGAGCAGTTCTTC. Encoded protein: CASSPRTGYNEQFF. The chain combines TRBV11-2 with TRBJ2-1; 8 bases agree with TRBD1. Germline CDR1 reads SGHAT; CDR2 reads FQNNGV. J gave up 4 bases and V 6 bases, and 5 bases lay outside the gene matches. This CDR3 has 14 amino acids.

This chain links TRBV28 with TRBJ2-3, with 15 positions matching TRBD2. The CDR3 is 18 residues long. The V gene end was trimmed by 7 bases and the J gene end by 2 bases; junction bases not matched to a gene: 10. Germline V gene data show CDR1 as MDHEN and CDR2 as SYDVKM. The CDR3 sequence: CASTPTGLAGGLTDTQYF. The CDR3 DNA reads TGTGCCAGCACCCCGACGGGACTAGCGGGAGGACTCACAGATACGCAGTATTTT.

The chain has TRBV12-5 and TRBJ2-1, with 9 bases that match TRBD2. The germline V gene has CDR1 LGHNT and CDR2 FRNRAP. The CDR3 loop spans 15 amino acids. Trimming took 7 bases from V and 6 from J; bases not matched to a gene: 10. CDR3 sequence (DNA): TGTGCTAGTGCCACTTTTTGGCGGGAGGGCAATGAGCAGTTCTTC. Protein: CASATFWREGNEQFF.

The CDR3 bases are TGTGCCAGCAGTGAAACAGGGGATCGTGGCTACACCTTC. This codes for CASSETGDRGYTF. This rearrangement joins TRBV6-1 to TRBJ1-2; 7 bases are shared with TRBD1. The germline V gene encodes CDR1 MNHNS and CDR2 SASEGT. Trimming cost V 2 bases and J 7 bases; bases outside gene matches: 4. The CDR3 runs to 13 residues.

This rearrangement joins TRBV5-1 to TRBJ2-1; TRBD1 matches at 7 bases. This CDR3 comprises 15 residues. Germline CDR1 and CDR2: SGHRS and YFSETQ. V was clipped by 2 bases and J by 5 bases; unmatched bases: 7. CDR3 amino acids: CASSFPLGQHNEQFF. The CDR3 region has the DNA TGCGCCAGCAGCTTCCCCCTGGGACAGCACAATGAGCAGTTCTTC.

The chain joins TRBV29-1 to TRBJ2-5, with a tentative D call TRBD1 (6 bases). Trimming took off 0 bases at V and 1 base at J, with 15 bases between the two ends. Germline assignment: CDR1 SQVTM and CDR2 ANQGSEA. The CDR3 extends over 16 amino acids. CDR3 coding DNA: TGCAGCGTTGAAGATCTTCATTACAGGGCCCAAGAGACCCAGTACTTC. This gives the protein CSVEDLHYRAQETQYF.

Here the CDR3 reads CASSYTAGYGYTF. CDR3 sequence (DNA): TGTGCCAGCAGTTACACCGCGGGGTATGGCTACACCTTC. The chain couples TRBV6-5 to TRBJ1-2; D remains unclear. V was clipped by 2 bases and J by 5 bases, with 9 bases between them. CDR3 length: 13 residues. The germline gives CDR1 MNHEY, CDR2 SVGAGI.

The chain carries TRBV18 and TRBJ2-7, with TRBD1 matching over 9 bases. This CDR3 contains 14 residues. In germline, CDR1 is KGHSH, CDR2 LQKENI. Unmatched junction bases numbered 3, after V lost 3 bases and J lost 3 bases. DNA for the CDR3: TGTGCCAGCTCACCCGGGACAGGGAACTACGAGCAGTACTTC. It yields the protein CASSPGTGNYEQYF.

The chain's CDR3 is CAISESKGSSEGTDTQYF. In DNA form, the CDR3 reads TGTGCCATCAGTGAGTCGAAAGGGTCTAGCGAAGGCACAGATACGCAGTATTTT. The chain is built from TRBV10-3 and TRBJ2-3; D might be TRBD2 (6 bases). Germline loops: CDR1 ENHRY, CDR2 SYGVKD. The CDR3 has 18 residues. V dropped 0 bases and J dropped 1 base, with 17 bases sitting between them.